A single sample gave rise to the 32 T cell receptor beta chains below, sequenced in a study of long-term antiretroviral therapy in people with HIV. An immunoSEQ assay, version v3.0, was performed at survey level. Generated by immunoSEQ multiplex PCR, the TCRdb table keeps only in-frame clones and is missing some. This sample carries approximately 24,000 clones, about four fifths of them seen once, and the ten largest clones take 5.5%. Source: unsorted PBMCs, taken 1.1 years before starting antiretroviral therapy. The source of these receptors is a woman between 25 and 40 years old with HIV.

The chain uses TRBV6-1 and TRBJ2-5, with D perhaps matching TRBD2 (6 bases). V was pared by 0 bases and J by 2 bases, with 10 bases between. The germline CDR1 and CDR2 sequences are MNHNS and SASEGT. CDR3 length equals 15 residues. The chain's CDR3 is CASSEASAGQETQYF. The CDR3 nucleotides are TGTGCCAGCAGTGAAGCGTCTGCGGGGCAAGAGACCCAGTACTTC.

J is TRBJ2-5 and V is TRBV7-6, with D perhaps TRBD2 (5 bases). Germline values: CDR1 SGHVS, CDR2 FNYEAQ. V was pared by 6 bases and J by 6 bases, with 8 bases between. CDR3 length: 11 amino acids. Here the CDR3 reads CASRTGKTQYF. CDR3 bases: TGTGCCAGCAGGACGGGGAAGACCCAGTACTTC.

The V call is TRBV7-2, the J call TRBJ2-1; unclear D gene. The CDR3 is 16 amino acids. V lost 1 base, J lost 2 bases, and 12 bases lay in between. The germline gives CDR1 SGHTA, CDR2 FQGNSA. CDR3 amino acids: CASSLGTGPPYNEQFF. CDR3 DNA: TGTGCCAGCAGCTTAGGGACCGGGCCCCCCTACAATGAGCAGTTCTTC.

The rearrangement uses TRBV18 and TRBJ2-5; 14 bases are shared with TRBD2. With V trimmed by 3 bases and J by 6 bases, 9 bases remained unmatched. CDR3 size: 17 residues. CDR1 KGHSH and CDR2 LQKENI come from the germline V gene. CDR3 DNA sequence: TGTGCCAGCTCACCGCCCTCGACTAGCGGGGGGGCAAAGACCCAGTACTTC. The encoded protein is CASSPPSTSGGAKTQYF.

The V call is TRBV9, the J call TRBJ1-2; D remains ambiguous. V lost 3 bases, J lost 7 bases, and 19 bases lay in between. Germline V CDR1 and CDR2: SGDLS, YYNGEE. The CDR3 is 15 residues long. In DNA, the CDR3 is TGTGCCAGCAGCGCCCCCCCCCAAAGCCTCTCTGGCTACACCTTC. Translation gives CASSAPPQSLSGYTF.

This CDR3 reads CASGGEKLFF. The CDR3, as DNA: TGTGCCAGCGGTGGGGAAAAACTGTTTTTT. This chain connects TRBV2 to TRBJ1-4; D remains unclear. Trimming shortened V by 8 bases and J by 8 bases, and 6 bases separated the two germline ends. This CDR3 is built from 10 residues. From germline, CDR1 is SNHLY and CDR2 FYNNEI.

The chain combines TRBV27 with TRBJ1-3, with D tentatively TRBD1 (6 bases). Trimming left V 6 bases short and J 2 bases short, with 11 bases between. From germline, CDR1 is MNHEY and CDR2 SMNVEV (reference sequence). The CDR3 runs to 14 residues. This chain's CDR3 is CASRGTRTGNTIYF. DNA for the CDR3: TGTGCCAGCAGGGGGACACGTACTGGAAACACCATATATTTT.

The CDR3 DNA is TGCAGCGTGGACCTTACGAGCTCTGGGGCCAACGTCCTGACTTTC. This translates into CSVDLTSSGANVLTF. The chain links TRBV29-1 to TRBJ2-6; no firm D call. This CDR3 contains 15 residues. V shed 6 bases and J shed 0 bases, with 12 bases lying between them. CDR1 is SQVTM and CDR2 is ANQGSEA in the germline V gene. Using reference TRBV29-1 and TRBJ2-6 for the parts outside the CDR3, the full variable domain is SAVISQKPSRDICQRGTSLTIQCQVDSQVTMMFWYRQQPGQSLTLIATANQGSEATYESGFVIDKFPISRPNLTFSTLTVSNMSPEDSSIYLCSVDLTSSGANVLTFGAGSRLTVL.

CDR3 protein: CASSRGQGLNYGYTF. As DNA, the CDR3 is TGTGCCAGCAGCCGCGGACAGGGGCTTAACTATGGCTACACCTTC. The gene calls are TRBV7-8 and TRBJ1-2; TRBD1 aligns across 9 bases. The V and J ends lost 5 bases and 1 base, in that order; junction bases with no gene match: 5. CDR3 length equals 15 residues. CDR1 is SGHVS and CDR2 is FQNEAQ in the germline V gene.

The rearrangement links TRBV6-1 to TRBJ2-7; TRBD1 agrees at 8 bases. Germline loops: CDR1 MNHNS, CDR2 SASEGT. The CDR3 runs 16 residues. Unmatched junction bases numbered 10, after V lost 4 bases and J lost 2 bases. The CDR3 here is CASSVSSVDRAYEQYF. The CDR3 DNA sequence: TGTGCCAGCAGTGTCTCATCTGTGGACAGGGCCTACGAGCAGTACTTC.

This clone was picked up a small number of times. This chain links TRBV19 with TRBJ1-2; no clear D. Trimming took off 8 bases at V and 3 bases at J, with 13 bases between the two ends. Germline CDR1 LNHDA, CDR2 SQIVND (reference sequence). This CDR3 contains 13 residues. The CDR3, as DNA: TGTGCCAGTTTTTCTCAGGTCGACTATGGCTACACCTTC. It specifies CASFSQVDYGYTF.

This sequence joins TRBV2 and TRBJ1-1; no definite D call. Germline CDR1 SNHLY, CDR2 FYNNEI. The V end was cut by 6 bases, the J end by 2 bases, with 4 bases between. The CDR3 contains 11 residues. DNA of the CDR3: TGTGCCAGCAGCTCTAACACTGAAGCTTTCTTT. Its protein product is CASSSNTEAFF.

This clone has just one count. This chain links TRBV6-5 with TRBJ2-3, with TRBD2 matching 10 bases. V lost 2 bases to trimming and J lost 1 base; unmatched junction nucleotides: 3. This CDR3 region has 16 residues. Germline values: CDR1 MNHEY, CDR2 SVGAGI. CDR3 loop: CASSYGTSGGTDTQYF. The CDR3 bases are TGTGCCAGCAGTTACGGCACTAGCGGGGGCACAGATACGCAGTATTTT.

This chain uses TRBV18 with TRBJ2-2; D is possibly TRBD2 (6 bases). Germline assignment: CDR1 KGHSH and CDR2 LQKENI. Trimming left V 2 bases short and J 5 bases short, with 24 bases between. The CDR3 covers 19 residues. The CDR3 DNA is TGTGCCAGCTCACCAGCCTTGGGCCGGTCGCGGGCGGGGACCGGGGAGCTGTTTTTT. This codes for CASSPALGRSRAGTGELFF.

This clone has a single count. The conserved closing phenylalanine or tryptophan is absent in this CDR3, likely reflecting a read error. It is unclear where the CDR3 begins or ends on the DNA, so no DNA is shown, and the CDR3 is as TCRdb lists it. The CDR3: CASSLDLAGPFQI. The gene calls are TRBV18 and TRBJ2-7; the table calls TRBD2, which could not be checked here. The CDR3 extends over 13 residues, inclusive of both ends. Germline V gene data show CDR1 as KGHSH and CDR2 as LQKENI.

The chain couples TRBV27 to TRBJ2-2; TRBD2 aligns across 10 bases. The CDR3 is 16 residues long. Germline values: CDR1 MNHEY, CDR2 SMNVEV (reference sequence). Trimming cost V 6 bases and J 4 bases; bases outside gene matches: 8. CDR3 amino acids: CASSPPAGGRTGELFF. The CDR3 nucleotides read TGTGCCAGCAGCCCCCCAGCGGGGGGGCGCACCGGGGAGCTGTTTTTT.

The rearrangement uses TRBV5-5 and TRBJ1-1; possible D gene TRBD1, 6 bases. V was pared by 10 bases and J by 4 bases, with 11 bases between. In germline, CDR1 is SGHKS, CDR2 YYEKEE (reference sequence). There are 11 residues in the CDR3. CDR3 nucleotides: TGTGCCGGCGAGGGGGGCACTGAAGCTTTCTTT. Protein: CAGEGGTEAFF.

The chain is built from TRBV6-6 and TRBJ2-7; 7 nucleotides line up with TRBD1. There are 13 residues in the CDR3. V lost 6 bases to trimming and J lost 5 bases; unmatched junction nucleotides: 7. The germline V gene encodes CDR1 MNHNY and CDR2 SVGAGI (reference sequence). The CDR3 DNA is TGTGCCAGCAGCTCGACAGGGTCGAACGAGCAGTACGTC. Translated, it gives CASSSTGSNEQYV.

The rearrangement uses TRBV11-2 and TRBJ2-7; D may match TRBD1 or TRBD2 (5 bases each). From germline, CDR1 is SGHAT and CDR2 FQNNGV. This CDR3 region has 14 residues. V was pared by 3 bases and J by 6 bases, with 15 bases between. The CDR3 bases are TGTGCCAGCAGCTTTTATTTGGGGGTCGGCGAGCAGTACGTC. Its translation is CASSFYLGVGEQYV.

The chain carries TRBV6-1 and TRBJ1-2; D possibly corresponds to TRBD1 (5 bases). The length of the CDR3 is 16 residues. The germline V gene encodes CDR1 MNHNS and CDR2 SASEGT. V shed 0 bases and J shed 2 bases, with 13 bases lying between them. The CDR3 DNA follows: TGTGCCAGCAGTGAAGCGCGGGGCAGTTCAAACTATGGCTACACCTTC. Amino acid sequence: CASSEARGSSNYGYTF.

This clone was counted a few times. J is TRBJ2-7 and V is TRBV30; D uncertain. Trimming removed 0 bases from V and 6 bases from J, with 6 bases in between. Germline values: CDR1 GTSNPN, CDR2 SVGIG (reference sequence). The CDR3 consists of 11 residues. The CDR3 region is CAWSVQTEQYF. The CDR3 DNA sequence: TGTGCCTGGAGTGTCCAGACCGAGCAGTACTTC.

In its sample, this clone was seen once. The chain is built from TRBV11-2 and TRBJ2-1; the match to TRBD1 covers 7 bases. The germline gives CDR1 SGHAT, CDR2 FQNNGV. The CDR3 is made up of 14 amino acids. The trim removed 3 bases at V and 6 bases at J, leaving 5 bases unmatched. The CDR3 sequence: CASSFFTGANEQFF. The CDR3 nucleotides read TGTGCCAGCAGCTTTTTTACAGGGGCCAATGAGCAGTTCTTC.

Only a few counts were recorded for this clone. The rearrangement joins TRBV30 to TRBJ1-1; TRBD1 is a possible D gene (6 bases). The CDR3 covers 11 residues. The ends were cut back, 2 bases at V and 11 bases at J, with 12 bases in the middle. Germline loops: CDR1 GTSNPN, CDR2 SVGIG (reference sequence). CDR3 loop: CAWSPYREAFF. CDR3 DNA sequence: TGTGCCTGGAGTCCTTACAGGGAGGCTTTCTTT.

The chain's CDR3 is CAWNSAGELFF. DNA for the CDR3: TGTGCCTGGAATTCGGCCGGGGAGCTGTTTTTT. The genes are TRBV30 and TRBJ2-2; D unresolved. The CDR3 length is 11 residues. Trimming shortened V by 4 bases and J by 6 bases, and 6 bases separated the two germline ends. CDR1 is GTSNPN and CDR2 is SVGIG in the germline V gene (reference sequence).

The V and J genes are TRBV27 and TRBJ1-2, with D unclear. The germline gives CDR1 MNHEY, CDR2 SMNVEV (reference sequence). V gave up 4 bases and J gave up 4 bases, with 10 bases separating them. The CDR3 runs to 13 residues. CDR3 in DNA: TGTGCCAGCAGTTCACGGGTAGGCTATGGCTACACCTTC. Translation: CASSSRVGYGYTF.

The rearrangement uses TRBV2 and TRBJ1-4; D uncertain. The germline V gene encodes CDR1 SNHLY and CDR2 FYNNEI. The CDR3 is made up of 16 amino acids. Trimming shortened V by 6 bases and J by 4 bases, and 18 bases separated the two germline ends. The DNA of the CDR3 is TGTGCCAGCAGCGCCGTCGTCGCAGACTATAATGAAAAACTGTTTTTT. This codes for CASSAVVADYNEKLFF.

This chain links TRBV6-6 with TRBJ1-2; D gene ambiguous. V was shortened by 4 bases and J by 5 bases, with 14 bases between the two germline ends. This CDR3 contains 14 residues. CDR1 and CDR2 (germline): MNHNY, SVGAGI (reference sequence). The CDR3 loop is CASSSWADGYGYTF. In DNA form, the CDR3 reads TGTGCCAGCAGTTCTTGGGCAGATGGGTATGGCTACACCTTC.

The chain has TRBV18 and TRBJ2-2; D ambiguous. Germline CDR1 KGHSH, CDR2 LQKENI. The CDR3 is 13 amino acids. Trimming removed 2 bases from V and 3 bases from J, with 4 bases in between. The CDR3 spells CASSPTDTGELFF. As DNA, the CDR3 is TGTGCCAGCTCACCAACGGACACCGGGGAGCTGTTTTTT.

The chain joins TRBV11-1 to TRBJ1-6; D ambiguous. CDR3 length equals 13 residues. In germline, CDR1 is SGHAT, CDR2 FQDESV (reference sequence). Between the trimmed V and J ends, which lost 6 bases and 7 bases, there was a span of 10 bases. The CDR3 DNA sequence: TGTGCCAGCAGACGAACAGACAATTCACCCCTCCACTTT. This encodes CASRRTDNSPLHF.

The chain combines TRBV4-1 with TRBJ2-7; the match to TRBD1 covers 7 bases. Trimming removed 5 bases from V and 2 bases from J; junction bases left unmatched: 6. Germline V gives CDR1 MGHRA, CDR2 YSYEKL. The CDR3 extends over 14 amino acids. The CDR3 is CASSERQGPYEQYV. The DNA of the CDR3 is TGCGCCAGCAGCGAACGACAGGGTCCCTACGAGCAGTACGTC.

The chain is built from TRBV18 and TRBJ1-6, with D uncertain. The germline V gene encodes CDR1 KGHSH and CDR2 LQKENI. Deletions cut 0 bases from V and 9 bases from J, with 9 bases between. This CDR3 is built from 14 residues. CDR3 amino acids: CASSPPQNASPLHF. The CDR3 DNA reads as TGTGCCAGCTCACCACCCCAGAACGCTTCACCCCTCCACTTT. The whole variable domain, filled in from reference TRBV18 and TRBJ1-6, reads NAGVMQNPRHLVRRRGQEARLRCSPMKGHSHVYWYRQLPEEGLKFMVYLQKENIIDESGMPKERFSAEFPKEGPSILRIQQVVRGDSAAYFCASSPPQNASPLHFGNGTRLTVT.

This clone came up a few times. This chain joins TRBV29-1 and TRBJ1-5, with D perhaps matching TRBD1 (5 bases). CDR3 length: 15 amino acids. Between the trimmed V and J ends, which lost 5 bases and 1 base, there was a span of 15 bases. Per the germline V gene, CDR1 is SQVTM and CDR2 is ANQGSEA. CDR3: CSVSLGLGSNQPQHF. DNA of the CDR3: TGCAGCGTTTCCCTGGGACTCGGGAGCAATCAGCCCCAGCATTTT.